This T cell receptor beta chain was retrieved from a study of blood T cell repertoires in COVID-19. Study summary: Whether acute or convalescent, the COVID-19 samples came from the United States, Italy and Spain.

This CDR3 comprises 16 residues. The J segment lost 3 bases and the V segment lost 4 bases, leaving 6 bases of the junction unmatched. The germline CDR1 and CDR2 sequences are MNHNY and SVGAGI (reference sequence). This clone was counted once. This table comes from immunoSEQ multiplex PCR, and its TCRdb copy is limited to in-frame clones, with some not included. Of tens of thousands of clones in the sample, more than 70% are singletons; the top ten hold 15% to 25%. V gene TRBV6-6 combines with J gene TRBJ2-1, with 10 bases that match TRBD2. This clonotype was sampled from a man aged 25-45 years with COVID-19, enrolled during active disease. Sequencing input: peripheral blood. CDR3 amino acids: CASSSSSSGGYNEQFF. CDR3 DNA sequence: TGTGCCAGCAGTTCATCTTCTAGCGGGGGCTACAATGAGCAGTTCTTC.